The subject of this entry is one TCR beta chain. The target of this receptor is not known. Compared with germline, one end of the junction differs, possibly owing to a read error. In total, over 600 healthy bone marrow donors made up the cohort. At the time of sampling, all cohort members were nominally healthy, though unrecorded immune exposures were likely present. The donor tested CMV seropositive, placing the donor among the 250 to 350 seropositive members of the cohort. Every donor gave a peripheral blood sample, and the peripheral blood mononuclear cells from that sample were used for TCR beta sequencing. Genomic DNA was extracted from the blood cell samples with the Qiagen DNeasy Blood Extraction Kit. This sample is part of a study of cytomegalovirus exposure and HLA in healthy donors (dated 2017 in TCRdb). With regard to the full study: An earlier analysis of around 600 of the donors reported more than 250 Gb of sequence data and 120 million or so unique TCR beta sequences from 190 million or so T cells. Donor age, sex, ethnicity and CMV serostatus were collected together with the repertoire data. To predict cytomegalovirus infection status, the study brought together high-throughput TCR immunosequencing, statistical association of individual TCRs with disease status, and machine learning. The study was designed to test whether signatures of past pathogen exposure could be identified by cataloging public T cell receptors. The number of typed donors differed by locus: about 620-630 for A, B, C, DRB1 and DQB1; roughly 510 for DQA1; approximately 610 for DPA1; and about 450 for DPB1. Because of strong linkage in the cohort, 4 to 6 DR-DQ haplotypes were treated as single units for association and clustering. A later genetic analysis used genome-wide SNP genotypes for 398 of the 666 donors, treating that subset as a discovery cohort. In a later analysis, previously published TCR beta repertoires from about 670 donors were re-analyzed and high-resolution HLA genotyping was added so that TCR occurrence patterns could be studied. An early release that covered some 630 HLA-typed donors contained around 300 gigabases of sequencing data and about 93 million unique TCR sequences. Every repertoire in the discovery cohort had been generated on one and the same sequencing platform. Using immunosequencing, the study profiled T cell repertoires from 550 to 750 subjects and related those repertoires to cytomegalovirus serostatus. A separate validation cohort of approximately 120 different subjects was used in addition to the 666-subject first cohort. Both class I and class II loci were covered by HLA typing, at four-digit resolution. In the later analysis, no new phenotypic data were used to find candidate immune exposures; instead, reliance was placed on TCR beta sequences and their occurrence across donors. An earlier analysis of 587 of the donors used high-throughput TCR beta sequencing to judge whether each TCR beta V gene segment behaved as functional or pseudogenic. Among the roughly 390 genotyped donors, around 79% belonged to the genetic ancestry cluster associated with self-reported Caucasian donors. Across approximately 400 genotyped donors of the cohort, an average of roughly 250,000 unique TCR beta nucleotide sequences per donor were sequenced, and around 20% of those sequences were non-productive. Findings and caveats that apply to the study as a whole: In a later analysis, HLA-associated TCR beta chains showed more clonal expansion and lower generation probabilities than non-associated chains that were equally common. Most TCR sequences were seen in very few donors, while some public TCRs were found in many individuals. This cohort had only TCR beta chains sequenced, and the lack of alpha or paired-chain data limited which features could be detected. Some IMGT-functional V segments, including TRBV6-2 and TRBV6-3, could not be told apart with the 87-base-pair reads, so those segments were excluded. A group of highly shared sequence variants was considered likely to be a technical artifact of the sequencing pipeline. In an earlier analysis of around 600 of the donors, most TCR beta V segments appeared in productive rearrangements about 87% or about 30% of the time, broadly matching IMGT annotations. For the cohort, immune exposure information was limited to CMV serostatus. A few of the identified cytomegalovirus-associated TCR beta chains were confirmed in vitro to be specific for cytomegalovirus antigens. Because counts were too low, about 18 rarely observed V segments, including chromosome 9 orphons, were excluded from the earlier analysis of a few hundred of the donors. According to a later analysis, TCR association rates differed among HLA loci, with DRB1 alleles showing the most associated TCRs and HLA-C alleles showing the fewest. According to a later analysis, parvovirus B19, influenza, CMV and Epstein-Barr virus appeared linked to several top co-occurrence clusters. Linkage disequilibrium might explain the correlated functional status among segregating V segments, but an unknown experimental factor could not be excluded. A total of roughly 160 TCR beta chains were listed by the study as associated with cytomegalovirus. Because HLA typing was unavailable for some donors at each locus, only the typed subset was used in association tests. An association between a missense DCLRE1C variant and V-gene and J-gene trimming of TCR beta chains was found in a later genetic analysis and replicated in an independent cohort. The authors suggested that the approach could potentially be extended to other disease states and immunological phenotypes. At a false discovery rate of 0.05, a later analysis linked roughly 17,000 TCR beta sequences to specific HLA alleles. Presence/absence analyses assumed roughly uniform sequencing depth across donors, an assumption that may not hold. Compared with the 666-donor mean, donors in an Asian-associated ancestry cluster had fewer N-insertions in productive TCRs, according to a later genetic analysis. The classifier was reported to diagnose cytomegalovirus status with high specificity and sensitivity in both the original cohort and the validation cohort. A later analysis found that most CMV-associated TCR beta chains appeared HLA-restricted, with HLA associations seemingly driven largely by CMV exposure. A further reported finding was that TCR beta sequences accurately predicted the HLA-A and HLA-B alleles for most subjects in the first cohort. When HLA alleles, especially DR and DQ, strongly co-occurred, attributing TCR associations to individual alleles was difficult.

The library came from the immunoSEQ multiplex PCR assay. A mixture of 60 forward primers for TCR Vbeta segments and 13 reverse primers for TCR Jbeta segments was used in the multiplex PCR. The CDR3 region of rearranged TCR beta genes was amplified from genomic DNA with a multiplex PCR assay. The amplified TCR beta libraries were sequenced on the Illumina HiSeq System as 87-base-pair reads. As for the original processing: In a later analysis, 80 million or so unique TCR beta chains were counted across the roughly 610 repertoires, and around 11 million of these chains were shared by at least two donors. A nearest-neighbor algorithm error-corrected the raw reads and collapsed the reads into unique sequences, merging closely related sequences to remove PCR and sequencing errors. V, D and J gene segments were assigned by aligning CDR3 sequences to IMGT reference sequences. Each retained sequence needed at least a six-nucleotide match to both a V gene segment and a J gene segment. Rearrangements were called productive when the CDR3 lacked stop codons and stayed in frame with V and J; all others were non-productive. Following IMGT convention, CDR3 was defined as the stretch from the second conserved V-encoded cysteine up to the conserved J-encoded phenylalanine. In an earlier analysis of around 600 of the donors, sequences lacking an unambiguous match to a single V gene segment were excluded. In an earlier analysis of 587 of the donors, a V segment was called functional when productive rearrangements were above 56.7%, and segregating when the standard deviation between donors exceeded 5%. To diagnose cytomegalovirus status from the catalog of TCR beta chain sequences, a statistical classification framework was built. In a later analysis, TCR nucleotide sequences were compared against IMGT/GENE-DB human TR gene sequences so that V and J genes could be assigned. In a later analysis, CDR3 sequences and most-parsimonious VDJ recombination scenarios were assigned using the TCRdist pipeline. In a later analysis, each TCR beta chain was defined by its CDR3 amino acid sequence together with its V-gene family, and reads lacking a unique V-gene family were excluded. In a later analysis, around 600 highly shared, low-generation-probability nucleotide sequences were removed to address suspected cross-contamination and a sequencing artifact. In a later analysis, a clonal expansion index for each public chain was calculated from normalized within-repertoire ranks of inferred template counts. Generation probabilities in a later analysis came from a VDJ recombination model fitted to out-of-frame rearrangements, and those results were checked against IGoR. In a later analysis, TCR-TCR, TCR-HLA and TCR-CMV co-occurrence was scored with hypergeometric tests, and a repertoire-size bias correction was applied to TCR pairs. In a later analysis, false discovery rates were estimated by permuting HLA or CMV assignments 20 times. In a later analysis, co-occurring TCRs were grouped using DBSCAN, with TCRdist sequence similarity added in when clustering inside HLA-allele-positive subsets. For co-occurrence clustering, repertoires with fewer than 30,000 or more than 120,000 public chains were excluded, along with roughly 5 repertoires with anomalous nucleotide sharing. This immuneACCESS table, as held by TCRdb, lists in-frame sequences with V and J called but not all clones. Of the missing ones, under half trace to an unresolved V gene in checked studies; the others have no known cause. The V and J calls and clone size were taken over from that table, and D and trimming were inferred from the DNA. Counted in this sample were roughly 150,000 clones; more than 65% of them appeared once. 1% to 1.5% of the sample lies in the top ten.

Reading the germline V gene (reference sequence) gives CDR1 SSHAT and CDR2 FNYEAQ. Inclusive of the bounding cysteine and phenylalanine, the CDR3 is 14 residues long. Of the read, only the CDR3 DNA is kept; its 42 bases are in frame from base 1. The source material was PBMCs. Rearrangement joined TRBV7-7 to TRBJ2-7, and TRBD1 aligns with 7 junction nucleotides. The clonotype originates from a middle-aged man in good health and CMV-seropositive. This receptor carries the CDR3 CASSPGTDSYEQYF. The base sequence is TGTGCTAGCAGCCCTGGGACAGACTCCTACGAGCAGTACTTC. Supplemented by the reference TRBV7-7 and TRBJ2-7 proteins around the CDR3, the complete variable domain is GAGVSQSPRYKVTKRGQDVTLRCDPISSHATLYWYQQALGQGPEFLTYFNYEAQPDKSGLPSDRFSAERPEGSISTLTIQRTEQRDSAMYRCASSPGTDSYEQYFGPGTRLTVT.